The clone carrying this TCR beta chain appeared many times. This CDR3 comprises 14 residues. CDR1 is SNHLY and CDR2 is FYNNEI in the germline V gene. The germline V and J ends were trimmed by 9 bases and 4 bases, with 18 bases remaining between them. This entry comes from a study of neurological immune-mediated disorders. The cDNA came from 5'RACE, which used 10-nucleotide random UMIs. TCRdb reprocessed the 5' RACE reads with MiXCR, giving one entry per CDR3 protein. In the table there are over 13,000 distinct CDR3 sequences, more than 9% of which are singletons. It was blood bank volunteers in Maryland, USA who made up the healthy controls. From 2 million PBMCs stored at -80 C, the unsorted libraries were generated.

The source material was PBMCs. This chain uses TRBV2 with TRBJ1-2; D perhaps matches TRBD1 (5 bases). The clonotype originates from a woman aged 40 to 55 in good health. The CDR3 sequence: CARRGVSSSYGYTF. The CDR3 region has the DNA TGTGCCAGGAGGGGTGTATCAAGTTCCTATGGCTACACCTTC.